This T cell receptor (beta chain) was identified during a study of cytomegalovirus exposure and HLA in healthy donors. Findings of the study overall: The authors listed roughly 150 TCR beta chains as cytomegalovirus-associated. An ancestry cluster, one associated with Asian ancestry, reportedly showed fewer N-insertions than the 666-donor mean in a later analysis.

V was pared by 0 bases and J by 4 bases, with 5 bases between. This CDR3 is built from 13 residues. Germline loops: CDR1 SGDLS, CDR2 YYNGEE. PCR employed 60 Vbeta and 13 Jbeta primers. Sequencing used immunoSEQ multiplex PCR; TCRdb keeps in-frame clones, though not all of them. The profile covers about 160,000 clones, with 84% appearing a single time and 1.5% to 2.5% taken by the ten largest. This clone was detected a few times. The antigen is undetermined. This same CDR3 is encoded by further DNA sequences in the sample. The V call is TRBV9, the J call TRBJ2-1, with D uncertain. Sequencing input: PBMCs. The sequence derives from a man between 18 and 35 years old in good health and CMV-seronegative. The CDR3 sequence is CASSVAPYNEQFF. The CDR3 DNA follows: TGTGCCAGCAGCGTAGCCCCGTACAATGAGCAGTTCTTC. Combining the CDR3 with reference TRBV9 and TRBJ2-1 gives the whole variable domain DSGVTQTPKHLITATGQRVTLRCSPRSGDLSVYWYQQSLDQGLQFLIQYYNGEERAKGNILERFSAQQFPDLHSELNLSSLELGDSALYFCASSVAPYNEQFFGPGTRLTVL.